Presented here are 9 T cell receptor beta chains from one specimen sequenced in a study of blood T cell repertoires in COVID-19. The assay was immunoSEQ multiplex PCR, and TCRdb's table has in-frame clones only and misses some. The table shows some 180,000 clones, with over 75% occurring only once. Input material: peripheral blood. All receptors come from a man aged 45-60 years who had recovered from COVID-19.

The rearrangement joins TRBV7-9 to TRBJ1-5, with no clear D. Germline V gene sequence: CDR1 SEHNR, CDR2 FQNEAQ (reference sequence). This CDR3 spans 14 amino acids. The V end was cut by 2 bases, the J end by 0 bases, with 5 bases between. CDR3 in DNA: TGTGCCAGCAGCTTACCCAGTAGCAATCAGCCCCAGCATTTT. Translated: CASSLPSSNQPQHF.

This chain connects TRBV7-9 to TRBJ1-5; 7 bases are shared with TRBD1. This CDR3 contains 13 residues. Unmatched junction bases numbered 8, after V lost 11 bases and J lost 4 bases. Germline V gene lookup returns CDR1 SEHNR and CDR2 FQNEAQ (reference sequence). The CDR3 region has the DNA TGTGCCGGCGCGAGGGGGCCGAATCAGCCCCAGCATTTT. Translated: CAGARGPNQPQHF.

This chain joins TRBV25-1 and TRBJ1-5; TRBD1 matches at 8 bases. The CDR3 runs 14 residues. The junction had 3 bases not matched to a gene; V was cut back by 2 bases and J by 6 bases. Per the germline V gene, CDR1 is MGHDK and CDR2 is SYGVNS. The CDR3 DNA reads as TGTGCCAGCAGTGAACCAGGGGGCGGTCAGCCCCAGCATTTT. It codes for CASSEPGGGQPQHF.

The chain's CDR3 is CASSLAAGLGTDTQYF. CDR3 nucleotide sequence: TGTGCCAGCAGCTTGGCAGCGGGACTGGGCACAGATACGCAGTATTTT. This rearrangement joins TRBV5-4 to TRBJ2-3; 7 bases match TRBD2. With 0 bases clipped from V and 1 base from J, the junction kept 5 bases outside the gene matches. The CDR3 totals 16 residues. Germline CDR1 reads SGHNT; CDR2 reads YYREEE (reference sequence).

The V call is TRBV2, the J call TRBJ2-7; 13 bases line up with TRBD2. This CDR3 region has 15 residues. J lost 5 bases, V lost 3 bases, and 4 bases had no gene match. Germline CDR1 SNHLY, CDR2 FYNNEI. CDR3 bases: TGTGCCAGCAGTGAGAGGACTAGCGGGAGAGACGAGCAGTACTTC. This gives the protein CASSERTSGRDEQYF.

In this sample, this clone turned up many times. V usage is TRBV28 and J usage is TRBJ2-7; D gene ambiguous. The V end was cut by 4 bases, the J end by 6 bases, with 7 bases between. The CDR3 contains 11 residues. Germline V gene sequence: CDR1 MDHEN, CDR2 SYDVKM. In nucleotides, the CDR3 is TGTGCCAGCAGTTCCGGAGTCGAGCAGTACTTC. As protein: CASSSGVEQYF.

The V gene is TRBV28, the J gene TRBJ2-7; D possibly corresponds to TRBD1 (6 bases). The V end lost 9 bases, the J end lost 0 bases, and 15 bases lay between the germline ends. This CDR3 comprises 14 residues. Looked up from germline, CDR1 is MDHEN and CDR2 is SYDVKM. The DNA of the CDR3 is TGTGCCAGTTCACAGGGTGGCGACTCCTACGAGCAGTACTTC. It is translated as CASSQGGDSYEQYF.

The chain joins TRBV6-1 to TRBJ2-6, with a tentative D call TRBD2 (5 bases). The germline gives CDR1 MNHNS, CDR2 SASEGT. The length of the CDR3 is 21 residues. V gave up 0 bases and J gave up 0 bases, with 21 bases separating them. The CDR3 bases are TGTGCCAGCAGTGAAGCAGAGACAAGGACTTTTTTTGGCTCTGGGGCCAACGTCCTGACTTTC. Its translation is CASSEAETRTFFGSGANVLTF.

The chain recombines TRBV10-3 with TRBJ2-5; possible D gene TRBD1, 5 bases. The V gene's germline CDR1 is ENHRY and CDR2 SYGVKD. The CDR3 length is 14 residues. Deletions cut 6 bases from V and 2 bases from J, with 13 bases between. The CDR3 protein is CAIRRTSGQETQYF. Here the CDR3 DNA reads TGTGCCATCAGGCGGACCTCAGGGCAAGAGACCCAGTACTTC.